This T cell receptor (beta chain) was found in a study of beta chain features in type 1 diabetes. At the level of the study: Patients were similar to healthy donors in age and gender (as well as in cell yields).

This clone occurred a few times. Its antigen is not identified. One heparinised blood draw averaging around 100 mL was given by each donor. Every bit of the isolated RNA underwent reverse transcription, so sequencing read expressed TCRB transcripts. The protocol was immunoSEQ multiplex PCR, while the TCRdb copy is restricted to in-frame clones and leaves out a portion. In the table there are about 470,000 clones, approximately 30% of which are singletons. CDR1 and CDR2 from the germline V gene are SEHNR and FQNEAQ (reference sequence). The V gene end was trimmed by 5 bases and the J gene end by 6 bases; junction bases not matched to a gene: 11. There are 16 residues in the CDR3. Whole-study results and caveats: Compared with healthy donors, patients appeared to share more similar naive, central memory and regulatory TCRB repertoires.

V and J are TRBV7-9 and TRBJ2-1; TRBD2 aligns across 9 bases. The sequenced material came from naive CD4+ T cells from blood. The clonotype originates from a man aged 18 to 29 in good health. CDR3 protein: CASSLSYSGSSNEQFF. The CDR3 nucleotides are TGTGCCAGCAGCCTCTCCTATAGCGGGAGTAGCAATGAGCAGTTCTTC. Filled out from reference TRBV7-9 and TRBJ2-1, the complete variable domain reads DTGVSQNPRHKITKRGQNVTFRCDPISEHNRLYWYRQTLGQGPEFLTYFQNEAQLEKSRLLSDRFSAERPKGSFSTLEIQRTEQGDSAMYLCASSLSYSGSSNEQFFGPGTRLTVL.